This T cell receptor beta chain was sequenced during a study of PD-1 blockade in classical Hodgkin lymphoma. General study points: Before treatment, TCR diversity in newly diagnosed patients was reportedly lower than in healthy donors. Patients newly diagnosed and complete responders had comparable baseline diversity. Repertoire differences lack defined causes, possibly disease activity or prior therapy.

Every patient was affected by relapse after autologous stem cell transplantation, while exposure to brentuximab vedotin was not uniform. The best responses consisted of complete response, partial response or progressive disease. Germline CDR1 is SGHVS and CDR2 is FNYEAQ. CDR3 length: 17 residues. Trimming removed 1 base from V and 5 bases from J, with 20 bases in between. As to this clone: Its cognate antigen is unknown.

Measured with immunoSEQ multiplex PCR; TCRdb has only the in-frame clones, and not every one. Of about 24,000 clones listed, approximately 80% are singletons. This rearrangement joins TRBV7-6 to TRBJ2-5, with D possibly matching TRBD2 (5 bases). The sequencing here drew on peripheral blood mononuclear cells (PBMCs), taken before the second cycle of nivolumab. The TCR was taken from a human donor with classical Hodgkin lymphoma. CDR3 coding DNA: TGTGCCAGCAGCTTAGTTAGCGTCACATCCTTCTTCGAGACCCAGTACTTC. This encodes CASSLVSVTSFFETQYF.